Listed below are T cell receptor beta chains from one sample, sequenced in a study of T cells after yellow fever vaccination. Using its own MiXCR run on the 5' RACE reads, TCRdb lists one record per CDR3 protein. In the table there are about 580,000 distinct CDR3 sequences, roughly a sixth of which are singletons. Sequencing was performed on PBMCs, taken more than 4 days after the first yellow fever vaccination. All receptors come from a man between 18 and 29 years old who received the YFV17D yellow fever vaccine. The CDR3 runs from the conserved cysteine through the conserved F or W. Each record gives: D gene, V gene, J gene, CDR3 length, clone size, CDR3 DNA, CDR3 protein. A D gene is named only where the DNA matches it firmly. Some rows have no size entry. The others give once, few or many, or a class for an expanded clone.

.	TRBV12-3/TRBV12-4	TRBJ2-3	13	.	TGTGCCACCCGGGCTAGCACCACAGATACGCAGTATTTT	CATRASTTDTQYF
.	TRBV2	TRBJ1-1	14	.	TGTGCCAGCAAAATAGGGAAGCTAAACACTGAAGCTTTCTTT	CASKIGKLNTEAFF
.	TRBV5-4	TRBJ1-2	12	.	TGTGCCAGCAGCTACGGACTCTATGGCTACACCTTC	CASSYGLYGYTF
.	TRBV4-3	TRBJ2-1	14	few	TGCGCCAGCAGCCAAGTGCTCACTAACAATGAGCAGTTCTTC	CASSQVLTNNEQFF
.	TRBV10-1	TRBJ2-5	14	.	TGCGCCAGCAGTGAGTCGAGGGGGTGGGAGACCCAGTACTTC	CASSESRGWETQYF
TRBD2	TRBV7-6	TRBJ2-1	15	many	TGTGCCAGCAGCCCGGCGGGGGGCGACCACAATGAGCAGTTCTTC	CASSPAGGDHNEQFF
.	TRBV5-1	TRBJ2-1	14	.	TGCGCCAGCAGCTTGGCTCTAGGGGCAAGTGAGCAGTTCTTC	CASSLALGASEQFF
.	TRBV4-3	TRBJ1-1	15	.	TGCGCCAGCAGCCAAGACTCGGGGAGCGGGACTGAAGCTTTCTTT	CASSQDSGSGTEAFF
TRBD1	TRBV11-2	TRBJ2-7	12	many	TGTGCCAGCAGCCGGACAGGGTGGGAGCAGTACTTC	CASSRTGWEQYF
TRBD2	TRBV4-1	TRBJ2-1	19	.	TGCGCCAGCAGCCAAGAGAGGCTAGCGGGGGGCAGCTCCTACAATGAGCAGTTCTTC	CASSQERLAGGSSYNEQFF
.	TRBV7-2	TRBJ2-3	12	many	TGTGCCAGCAGCTTAGTAATAGATACGCAGTATTTT	CASSLVIDTQYF
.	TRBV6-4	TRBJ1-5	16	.	TGTGCCAGCAGTGACTCGTGGGACCCCCAGAGGATCAGCCAGCATTTT	CASSDSWDPQRISQHF
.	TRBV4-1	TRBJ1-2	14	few	TGCGCCAGCAGCCAAGCGGGACAAAGGTTCGGCTACACCTTC	CASSQAGQRFGYTF
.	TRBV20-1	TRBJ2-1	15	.	TGCAGTGCGCCTACAGGGGCGGGGGGTTACAATGAGCAGTTCTTC	CSAPTGAGGYNEQFF
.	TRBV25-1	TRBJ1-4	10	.	TGTGCCAGAAGAAATGAAAAACTGTTTTTT	CARRNEKLFF
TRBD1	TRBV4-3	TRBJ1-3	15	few	TGCGCCAGCAGGGTAGACAGGGAACCTGGAAACACCATATATTTT	CASRVDREPGNTIYF
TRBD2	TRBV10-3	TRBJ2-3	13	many	TGTGCCACCGAGGGCGGGGGTTCTTATACGCAGTATTTT	CATEGGGSYTQYF
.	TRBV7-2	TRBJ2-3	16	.	TGTGCCAGCAGCTTAGGTCCTGCCGGGTCCACAGATACGCAGTATTTT	CASSLGPAGSTDTQYF
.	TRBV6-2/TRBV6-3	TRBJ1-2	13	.	TGTGCCAGCAGTTCTCCCCGGACTTTAGGCTACACCTTC	CASSSPRTLGYTF
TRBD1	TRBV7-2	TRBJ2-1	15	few	TGTGCCAGCCGGGAACAGGGACAGGGCGGCAGGGAGCAGTTCTTC	CASREQGQGGREQFF
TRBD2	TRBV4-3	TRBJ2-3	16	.	TGCGCCAGCAGCCAAGATGGGACTAGCGACGCGGATACGCAGTATTTT	CASSQDGTSDADTQYF
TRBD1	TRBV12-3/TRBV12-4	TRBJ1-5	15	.	TGTGCCAGCATTCAAGCACAGGGGGCCGATCAGCCCCAGCATTTT	CASIQAQGADQPQHF
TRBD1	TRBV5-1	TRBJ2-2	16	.	TGCGCCAGCAGCTTGGAAGGACAGGGGGCCACCGGGGAGCTGTTTTTT	CASSLEGQGATGELFF
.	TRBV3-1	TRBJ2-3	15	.	TGTGCCAGCAGCCAAGGGGTCCCTAGGACAGATACGCAGTATTTT	CASSQGVPRTDTQYF
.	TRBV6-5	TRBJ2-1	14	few	TGTGCCAGCAGTTACTGGGCCAGGGGAGATGAGCAGTTCTTC	CASSYWARGDEQFF
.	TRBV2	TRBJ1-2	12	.	TGTGCCAGCAGGGTAAAAGGATCTGGCTACACCTTC	CASRVKGSGYTF
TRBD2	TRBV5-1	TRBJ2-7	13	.	TGCGCCAGCGCTCTCCGACTAGCCCACGAGCAGTACTTC	CASALRLAHEQYF
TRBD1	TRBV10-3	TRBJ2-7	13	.	TGTGCCATCTCGGGACAGGGTATCGGCGAGCAGTACTTC	CAISGQGIGEQYF